The clone carrying this T cell receptor beta chain turned up a few times. As yet, its antigen is unknown. The sample comes from a study of T cell repertoires in aging, cancer and after chemotherapy. Study overall: Donor ages fell into six groups from 30 or younger up to 70 or older.

Study-level points and caveats: In healthy donors, age-related TCR diversity loss mainly reflected lost richness.

Peripheral blood genomic DNA, not sorted cells or RNA, was the template. Germline V gene lookup returns CDR1 SGHNT and CDR2 YYREEE (reference sequence). J was trimmed by 5 bases and V by 4 bases; bases with no gene match: 5. This CDR3 comprises 13 residues. Rearranged V-D-J TRB sequences were amplified with a mixed TRB-A/B primer pool. TCRdb re-called the multiplex PCR reads with MiXCR, one entry per CDR3 protein. The sample holds approximately 2,300 distinct CDR3 sequences, roughly 26% seen once. The specimen sequenced was blood. The chain has TRBV5-4 and TRBJ1-1, with 7 bases that match TRBD1. The clonotype originates from a human donor with a solid tumor. CDR3 residues: CASSLTGQTEAFF. The CDR3, as DNA: TGTGCCAGCAGCCTGACAGGGCAGACTGAAGCTTTCTTT.